A selection of T cell receptor beta chains follows, all from one sample in a study of blood T cell repertoires in COVID-19. Here immunoSEQ multiplex PCR was the method, and the copy in TCRdb shows in-frame clones only, minus some. The table includes some 70,000 clones, 65% to 85% detected once. The sequenced sample consisted of peripheral blood. All receptors come from a man aged 50 to 60 with active COVID-19. Each CDR3 is given with its conserved first and last residue. The D gene is left open where the match is weak. Only part of the rows carry a size: once, few, many, or a class if the clone is expanded.

length	V	D	size	J	CDR3	DNA
15	TRBV7-2	-	-	TRBJ1-4	CASSSPRFRGEKLFF	TGTGCCAGCAGCTCTCCCAGGTTCCGGGGTGAAAAACTGTTTTTT
15	TRBV5-6	-	-	TRBJ1-4	CASSRGGVFAEKLFF	TGTGCCAGCAGCCGCGGGGGGGTTTTCGCTGAAAAACTGTTTTTT
15	TRBV3-1/TRBV3-2	TRBD1	-	TRBJ2-2	CASSRTGANTGELFF	TGTGCCAGCAGCCGGACAGGGGCGAACACCGGGGAGCTGTTTTTT
15	TRBV7-9	-	once	TRBJ2-3	CASSLGTRSGDTQYF	TGTGCCAGCAGCTTAGGGACTCGTTCGGGAGATACGCAGTATTTT
17	TRBV11-2	TRBD2	-	TRBJ2-4	CASSSLGGAQTKNIQYF	TGTGCCAGCAGCTCTCTCGGGGGGGCTCAAACAAAAAACATTCAGTACTTC
14	TRBV6-5	TRBD2	-	TRBJ2-7	CASRSKGRGPEQYF	TGTGCCAGCAGATCCAAGGGGAGGGGCCCCGAGCAGTACTTC
13	TRBV29-1	-	once	TRBJ2-7	CSVLVQASYEQYF	TGCAGCGTTTTGGTCCAGGCTTCCTACGAGCAGTACTTC
14	TRBV4-1	-	-	TRBJ1-2	CASSQGPPGSGYTF	TGCGCCAGCAGCCAAGGGCCCCCGGGAAGCGGCTACACCTTC
15	TRBV18	TRBD2	-	TRBJ2-5	CASSPPLSGEETQYF	TGTGCCAGCTCACCACCTCTTAGCGGGGAAGAGACCCAGTACTTC
14	TRBV6-2/TRBV6-3	-	-	TRBJ2-1	CASSYSEASGEQFF	TGTGCCAGCAGTTATAGTGAGGCCTCGGGTGAGCAGTTCTTC
13	TRBV19	TRBD1	-	TRBJ2-5	CASSMIDRGLMYF	TGTGCCAGTAGTATGATCGACAGGGGGCTCATGTACTTC
17	TRBV5-1	TRBD2	-	TRBJ2-2	CASSPRGGPADTGELFF	TGCGCCAGCAGCCCCCGGGGGGGCCCCGCTGACACCGGGGAGCTGTTTTTT
16	TRBV14	-	-	TRBJ2-1	CASSQDESDSYNEQFF	TGTGCCAGCAGCCAAGATGAGAGCGATTCCTACAATGAGCAGTTCTTC
13	TRBV24-1	-	-	TRBJ2-2	CATSDYLAGELFF	TGTGCCACCAGTGATTACTTGGCCGGGGAGCTGTTTTTT
13	TRBV4-1	-	-	TRBJ2-7	CASSQSGSYEQYF	TGCGCCAGCAGCCAAAGCGGGTCATACGAGCAGTACTTC
14	TRBV6-6	TRBD1	-	TRBJ1-2	CASSGTDNNYGYTF	TGTGCCAGCAGTGGGACAGACAACAACTATGGCTACACCTTC
18	TRBV11-2	TRBD2	-	TRBJ2-3	CASSPLAGARQSTDTQYF	TGTGCCAGCAGCCCATTAGCGGGAGCCCGCCAATCCACAGATACGCAGTATTTT
12	TRBV19	-	-	TRBJ2-3	CASSAQGNTQYF	TGTGCCAGTAGTGCACAGGGAAATACGCAGTATTTT
19	TRBV18	TRBD2	-	TRBJ2-1	CASSPPVVQLAPIDNEQFF	TGTGCCAGCTCACCACCGGTAGTACAACTAGCGCCTATAGACAATGAGCAGTTCTTC
14	TRBV28	-	-	TRBJ1-1	CASSLNPSESEAFF	TGTGCCAGCAGTTTAAACCCTTCAGAATCTGAAGCTTTCTTT
13	TRBV10-3	-	-	TRBJ2-7	CAIRSLGSHEQYF	TGTGCCATCAGGAGCCTAGGTTCCCACGAGCAGTACTTC
15	TRBV28	TRBD1	-	TRBJ1-3	CASSLDPDRANTIYF	TGTGCCAGCAGTTTAGACCCAGACAGGGCGAACACCATATATTTT
15	TRBV7-6	-	few	TRBJ1-1	CASTPSSGLNTEAFF	TGTGCCAGCACCCCCTCTTCAGGGTTGAACACTGAAGCTTTCTTT
14	TRBV11-2	-	-	TRBJ2-7	CASSFVGSSYEQYF	TGTGCCAGCAGCTTCGTTGGGAGCTCCTACGAGCAGTACTTC
14	TRBV5-1	TRBD2	-	TRBJ2-1	CASSREGDENEQFF	TGCGCCAGCTCACGGGAGGGGGATGAGAATGAGCAGTTCTTC
12	TRBV27	-	-	TRBJ2-7	CASSFTQGEQYF	TGTGCCAGCAGTTTTACCCAGGGCGAGCAGTACTTC
14	TRBV6-5	-	-	TRBJ2-7	CARNFRGKGHEQYF	TGTGCCAGGAACTTCAGGGGTAAGGGCCACGAGCAGTACTTC
11	TRBV7-2	-	-	TRBJ2-7	CASSLVFEQYF	TGTGCCAGCAGCTTAGTCTTCGAGCAGTACTTC
16	TRBV6-1	-	few	TRBJ1-1	CASSEVEQGRGTEAFF	TGTGCCAGCAGTGAAGTTGAACAGGGCCGTGGGACTGAAGCTTTCTTT
14	TRBV2	-	-	TRBJ1-2	CASSVITGSFGYTF	TGTGCCAGCAGTGTTATAACAGGGAGCTTCGGCTACACCTTC
18	TRBV2	TRBD2	-	TRBJ2-5	CASSESASGGASEETQYF	TGTGCCAGCAGTGAATCGGCTAGCGGGGGGGCTTCGGAAGAGACCCAGTACTTC
15	TRBV6-5	TRBD2	once	TRBJ2-5	CASSKTSGDEETQYF	TGTGCCAGCAGTAAGACTAGCGGGGATGAGGAGACCCAGTACTTC
14	TRBV5-4	-	-	TRBJ2-2	CASSSTPLGGELFF	TGTGCCAGCAGCTCTACCCCCCTCGGCGGGGAGCTGTTTTTT
14	TRBV5-6	-	once	TRBJ2-7	CASSLGQAFYEQYF	TGTGCCAGCAGCTTGGGGCAGGCTTTCTACGAGCAGTACTTC
16	TRBV9	-	-	TRBJ1-5	CASSVVPGNSNQPQHF	TGTGCCAGCAGCGTAGTCCCCGGGAATAGCAATCAGCCCCAGCATTTT
15	TRBV27	-	-	TRBJ1-2	CASSLNRGISNGYTF	TGTGCCAGCAGTTTAAATCGGGGGATATCCAATGGCTACACCTTC
14	TRBV6-5	TRBD1	once	TRBJ1-2	CASRRDRGQAGYTF	TGTGCCAGCAGAAGAGACAGGGGGCAGGCTGGCTACACCTTC
17	TRBV2	TRBD2	-	TRBJ2-7	CASSRRSSGRMPYEQYF	TGTGCCAGCAGTCGGCGGTCTAGCGGGAGGATGCCCTACGAGCAGTACTTC
16	TRBV18	TRBD2	-	TRBJ2-1	CASSSSSGETDNEQFF	TGTGCCAGCTCATCTTCTAGCGGGGAAACTGACAATGAGCAGTTCTTC
16	TRBV7-7	TRBD2	-	TRBJ2-3	CASSPGLEPSTDTQYF	TGTGCTAGCAGCCCCGGACTAGAACCTAGCACAGATACGCAGTATTTT
15	TRBV5-6	TRBD2	once	TRBJ2-3	CASSGSGGASDTQYF	TGTGCCAGCAGCGGGAGCGGGGGGGCGTCCGATACGCAGTATTTT
13	TRBV12-3/TRBV12-4	-	-	TRBJ1-2	CASSRGGYSGYTF	TGTGCCAGCAGCCGGGGGGGTTATTCTGGCTACACCTTC
14	TRBV18	TRBD1	-	TRBJ2-5	CASSSDRGQETQYF	TGTGCCAGCTCATCGGACAGGGGACAAGAGACCCAGTACTTC
16	TRBV4-1	-	-	TRBJ2-3	CASSHTRAFGTDTQYF	TGCGCCAGCAGCCATACTAGGGCCTTTGGCACAGATACGCAGTATTTT
14	TRBV5-1	-	-	TRBJ1-4	CASSPGTPNEKLFF	TGCGCCAGCAGCCCAGGGACTCCAAATGAAAAACTGTTTTTT
18	TRBV3-1/TRBV3-2	TRBD2	-	TRBJ2-5	CASSQEFLASGRQETQYF	TGTGCCAGCAGCCAAGAGTTCCTGGCTAGCGGACGGCAAGAGACCCAGTACTTC
15	TRBV7-6	TRBD2	-	TRBJ2-5	CASSLNGPGGETQYF	TGTGCCAGCAGCTTAAATGGGCCGGGAGGAGAGACCCAGTACTTC
13	TRBV2	-	-	TRBJ2-7	CASSVLGLGEQYF	TGTGCCAGCAGTGTTCTGGGTCTAGGCGAGCAGTACTTC
15	TRBV29-1	TRBD1	-	TRBJ2-5	CSSGTGTGGLETQYF	TGCAGCTCCGGAACCGGGACAGGGGGCTTAGAGACCCAGTACTTC
12	TRBV12-3/TRBV12-4	-	once	TRBJ1-1	CASSSSGSEAFF	TGTGCCAGCAGTTCCAGCGGCAGTGAAGCTTTCTTT
15	TRBV5-1	-	-	TRBJ2-7	CASSLNKGPYYEQYF	TGCGCCAGCAGCTTGAATAAGGGGCCGTACTACGAGCAGTACTTC
13	TRBV2	TRBD1	-	TRBJ2-1	CASRATGISEQFF	TGTGCCAGCAGGGCGACAGGGATAAGTGAGCAGTTCTTC
13	TRBV12-3/TRBV12-4	TRBD1	-	TRBJ2-7	CASSKTGTYEQYF	TGTGCCAGCAGTAAGACAGGGACCTACGAGCAGTACTTC
14	TRBV6-5	-	-	TRBJ2-5	CASSYTGSTETQYF	TGTGCCAGCAGTTATACCGGTAGCACAGAGACCCAGTACTTC
14	TRBV19	TRBD2	-	TRBJ2-7	CASSLGRGGYEQYF	TGTGCCAGTAGCCTAGGGAGGGGAGGCTACGAGCAGTACTTC
15	TRBV4-1	-	few	TRBJ2-7	CASSRGHQSTYEQYF	TGCGCCAGCAGCCGGGGACACCAATCAACCTACGAGCAGTACTTC
14	TRBV20-1	-	-	TRBJ2-1	CSASRLGEDGEQFF	TGCAGTGCTAGTCGCTTAGGGGAGGATGGTGAGCAGTTCTTC
14	TRBV6-5	TRBD1	-	TRBJ2-5	CASSIRTGQETQYF	TGTGCCAGCAGTATACGGACAGGCCAAGAGACCCAGTACTTC
11	TRBV20-1	TRBD1	-	TRBJ1-1	CSARTGTEAFF	TGCAGTGCTCGGACCGGGACAGAGGCTTTCTTT